This TCR beta chain was found in a study of T-cell memory formation after mild COVID-19. About the research overall: TCR clustering was largely donor specific. The study's findings and limits: Contracting clones from day 15 to 85 showed balanced CD4/CD8; later expanders favored CD4+. There were some responding clones in pre-infection memory, which suggested that cross-reactive memory had joined.

Sample barcodes and UMIs were carried by the TCR alpha and TCR beta cDNA libraries that 5'RACE generated with constant-segment primers. MiXCR, run by TCRdb on the 5' RACE reads, gives a single entry per CDR3 protein. In the table there are approximately 300,000 distinct CDR3 sequences, 15% of which are singletons. The CDR3 totals 15 residues. Trimming left V 8 bases short and J 3 bases short, with 16 bases between. As for this clonotype: The antigen remains unidentified.

The genes are TRBV12-3 or TRBV12-4 and TRBJ2-2, with D possibly TRBD1 on 6 matching bases. The TCR was taken from a man aged 18 to 35 who had mild COVID-19 (a few samples of this study predate the infection). Cell type and time point are not known. Source material: PBMCs or a T cell subset sorted from them (not recorded which). Here the CDR3 reads CASRALGAYTGELFF. The CDR3 DNA follows: TGTGCCAGCCGTGCTTTGGGGGCGTACACCGGGGAGCTGTTTTTT.